This entry lists 16 T cell receptor beta chains sequenced from one sample in a study of cytomegalovirus exposure and HLA in healthy donors. 13 Jbeta primers and 60 Vbeta primers were used for the PCR. TCRdb keeps only in-frame clones here, not all; method: immunoSEQ multiplex PCR. Here the sample spans around 260,000 clones, about four fifths being singletons. Input material: PBMCs. The receptors were sampled from a girl aged 2 to 9 in good health and CMV-seronegative.

The V gene is TRBV6-6, the J gene TRBJ2-7; 13 nucleotides agree with TRBD2. Germline lookup yields CDR1 MNHNY and CDR2 SVGAGI (reference sequence). The CDR3 contains 14 residues. V was clipped by 7 bases and J by 6 bases; unmatched bases: 6. CDR3 in amino acids: CASTAGLAGSEQYF. The CDR3 nucleotides read TGTGCCAGCACCGCGGGACTAGCGGGATCCGAGCAGTACTTC.

The gene calls are TRBV9 and TRBJ2-1; possible D gene TRBD1, 7 bases. The CDR3 is 18 amino acids. Germline values: CDR1 SGDLS, CDR2 YYNGEE. V gave up 2 bases and J gave up 3 bases, with 21 bases separating them. CDR3 region: CASSVGYGGTAHYNEQFF. CDR3 DNA: TGTGCCAGCAGCGTTGGGTATGGCGGGACAGCCCACTACAATGAGCAGTTCTTC.

The chain recombines TRBV5-1 with TRBJ2-2, with 12 bases that match TRBD1. This CDR3 contains 16 residues. V dropped 0 bases and J dropped 5; count of bases not matched to a gene: 2. Germline CDR1 and CDR2: SGHRS and YFSETQ. The CDR3 DNA sequence: TGCGCCAGCAGCTTGGGGGACAGGGGGCGTACCGGGGAGCTGTTTTTT. Translated: CASSLGDRGRTGELFF.

V is TRBV5-1 and J is TRBJ2-1; 12 nucleotides agree with TRBD2. Germline CDR1 is SGHRS and CDR2 is YFSETQ. V shed 5 bases, J shed 0 bases, and the junction held 6 bases outside the gene matches. The CDR3 length is 17 residues. The CDR3 reads CASRRELAGGSYNEQFF. The CDR3 nucleotides are TGCGCCAGCAGGCGTGAACTAGCGGGGGGCTCCTACAATGAGCAGTTCTTC.

The chain carries TRBV11-2 and TRBJ2-5; a possible D gene is TRBD2 (6 bases). The DNA matches TRBJ2-7 better at its end, which makes the J call doubtful. CDR3 length: 13 amino acids. The germline V gene has CDR1 SGHAT and CDR2 FQNNGV. The CDR3 reads CASSHGGSYEQYF. CDR3 DNA sequence: TGTGCCAGCAGTCACGGGGGATCCTACGAGCAGTACTTC.

V and J are TRBV7-9 and TRBJ2-5; possibly TRBD1 for D (6 bases). Germline V lookup: CDR1 SEHNR, CDR2 FQNEAQ (reference sequence). This CDR3 has 15 residues. V was shortened by 6 bases and J by 2 bases, with 16 bases between the two germline ends. The CDR3 DNA is TGTGCCAGCAGTCACATTCGGACAGTGCAAGAGACCCAGTACTTC. Its protein product is CASSHIRTVQETQYF.

This chain links TRBV5-4 with TRBJ1-3, with a weak D call TRBD1 (6 bases). Trimming pared 4 bases from V and 4 bases from J, leaving 12 bases between. The germline gives CDR1 SGHNT, CDR2 YYREEE (reference sequence). The CDR3 contains 14 residues. The CDR3 nucleotides are TGTGCCAGCAGCGCTACAGGGACCGGAAACACCATATATTTT. This codes for CASSATGTGNTIYF.

The V and J genes are TRBV11-1 and TRBJ2-1, with 8 bases fitting TRBD2. Germline V gene sequence: CDR1 SGHAT, CDR2 FQDESV (reference sequence). The CDR3 covers 16 residues. V shed 1 base and J 0 bases; nucleotides not matched to a gene: 2. This chain's CDR3 is CASSLDAGGSYNEQFF. The CDR3, as DNA: TGTGCCAGCAGCTTAGACGCGGGGGGCTCCTACAATGAGCAGTTCTTC.

In DNA form, the CDR3 reads TGTGCCAGCAGTGCGACAGGGCGGGGGCCCCAGCATTTT. Its translation is CASSATGRGPQHF. The chain carries TRBV6-1 and TRBJ1-5, with TRBD1 matching over 7 bases. J was trimmed by 9 bases and V by 4 bases; bases with no gene match: 6. Germline loops: CDR1 MNHNS, CDR2 SASEGT. This CDR3 region has 13 residues.

V is TRBV7-9 and J is TRBJ2-7; D is uncertain. The V end was cut by 4 bases, the J end by 2 bases, with 27 bases between. The CDR3 has 19 amino acids. The V gene's germline CDR1 is SEHNR and CDR2 FQNEAQ (reference sequence). As DNA, the CDR3 is TGTGCCAGCAGCTCCAGTGTATTGGGCAAAATCCTTCAGCCCTACGAGCAGTACTTC. Its translation: CASSSSVLGKILQPYEQYF. Full variable domain (outside the CDR3, taken from reference TRBV7-9 and TRBJ2-7): DTGVSQNPRHKITKRGQNVTFRCDPISEHNRLYWYRQTLGQGPEFLTYFQNEAQLEKSRLLSDRFSAERPKGSFSTLEIQRTEQGDSAMYLCASSSSVLGKILQPYEQYFGPGTRLTVT.

This clone was recorded only once. CDR3 protein: CASSESPRDSSIGEQYF. DNA for the CDR3: TGTGCCAGCAGTGAATCCCCCCGGGACAGCTCCATTGGGGAGCAGTACTTC. The V call is TRBV2, the J call TRBJ2-7; 7 bases match TRBD1. V lost 2 bases and J lost 7; bases outside the gene matches: 17. CDR3 size: 17 residues. CDR1 is SNHLY and CDR2 is FYNNEI in the germline V gene.

The genes are TRBV19 and TRBJ2-7, with D possibly TRBD1 on 5 matching bases. This CDR3 has 14 residues. The V gene's germline CDR1 is LNHDA and CDR2 SQIVND (reference sequence). The ends were cut back, 3 bases at V and 7 bases at J, with 16 bases in the middle. CDR3 nucleotides: TGTGCCAGTAGTATTGGCCAGGGCCGATGGGAGCAGTACTTC. Translation: CASSIGQGRWEQYF.

The chain has TRBV6-6 and TRBJ1-1; D is unresolved. The CDR3 length is 12 residues. Germline CDR1 and CDR2: MNHNY and SVGAGI (reference sequence). V was shortened by 7 bases and J by 1 base, with 7 bases between the two germline ends. CDR3 nucleotide sequence: TGTGCCAGCACCTACCGGAACACTGAAGCTTTCTTT. As protein: CASTYRNTEAFF.

This clone appeared a few times. The V gene is TRBV7-2, the J gene TRBJ2-5; TRBD2 matches at 13 bases. There are 18 residues in the CDR3. Losses at the gene ends were 4 bases for V and 3 bases for J; bases not matched to a gene: 11. The germline CDR1 and CDR2 sequences are SGHTA and FQGNSA. CDR3 amino acids: CASSSSGGLAGLKETQYF. DNA for the CDR3: TGTGCCAGCAGCTCCAGCGGGGGACTAGCGGGGTTGAAAGAGACCCAGTACTTC.

A single count supports this clone. This chain connects TRBV28 to TRBJ2-1; 7 bases map to TRBD2. Germline CDR1 and CDR2: MDHEN and SYDVKM. Trimming took 8 bases from V and 0 from J; bases not matched to a gene: 4. The CDR3 consists of 14 residues. The CDR3 sequence: CASRLASSYNEQFF. CDR3 bases: TGTGCCAGCCGACTAGCTTCCTCCTACAATGAGCAGTTCTTC. Full variable domain (missing parts from reference TRBV28 and TRBJ2-1): DVKVTQSSRYLVKRTGEKVFLECVQDMDHENMFWYRQDPGLGLRLIYFSYDVKMKEKGDIPEGYSVSREKKERFSLILESASTNQTSMYLCASRLASSYNEQFFGPGTRLTVL.

The CDR3 coding sequence is TGCGCCAGCAGCCATCCCTTTGTCCGGGGGGACACTGAAGCTTTCTTT. This gives the protein CASSHPFVRGDTEAFF. The chain has TRBV4-1 and TRBJ1-1; perhaps TRBD1 as D (5 bases). Trimming cost V 3 bases and J 3 bases, with 17 bases left between them. Per the germline V gene, CDR1 is MGHRA and CDR2 is YSYEKL. The CDR3 length is 16 residues.